Listed below are T cell receptor beta chains from one sample, sequenced in a study of shared clonotypes between healthy human individuals. The assay was immunoSEQ multiplex PCR, and TCRdb's table has in-frame clones only and misses some. The sample records about 670,000 clones, 72% being singletons. Source material: memory CD4+ T cells sorted from blood. The receptors were gathered from a woman in her 30s in good health. CDR3s include the opening cysteine and the closing phenylalanine or tryptophan. The order of the fields is clone size, V gene, D gene, CDR3 length, J gene, CDR3 DNA, CDR3 protein. The D gene is left open where the match is weak. Clone size is given for some rows only: seen once, a few or many times, or a class if the clone is expanded.

abundance: NA; v_gene: TRBV25-1; d_gene: NA; len: 15; j_gene: TRBJ2-5; CDR3nt: TGTGCCAGCAGTGACCCCCCCGAACGACACTCAACCCAGTACTTC; CDR3aa: CASSDPPERHSTQYF
abundance: NA; v_gene: TRBV5-4; d_gene: TRBD2; len: 16; j_gene: TRBJ2-1; CDR3nt: TGTGCCAGCAGCGGGAGGACTAGCGGGAGAGTCAATGAGCAGTTCTTC; CDR3aa: CASSGRTSGRVNEQFF
abundance: NA; v_gene: TRBV15; d_gene: TRBD2; len: 18; j_gene: TRBJ2-7; CDR3nt: TGTGCCACCAGGGTATATGGTCGAGGGGGACTAGGTGCCTACGAGCAGTACTTC; CDR3aa: CATRVYGRGGLGAYEQYF
abundance: NA; v_gene: TRBV28; d_gene: TRBD1; len: 16; j_gene: TRBJ2-1; CDR3nt: TGTGCCAGCAGTTTATACGCCCGACAGGGCTACAATGAGCAGTTCTTC; CDR3aa: CASSLYARQGYNEQFF
abundance: few; v_gene: TRBV6-1; d_gene: TRBD2; len: 14; j_gene: TRBJ2-2; CDR3nt: TGTGCCAGCAGGGGACTAGCGGAAACCGGGGAGCTGTTTTTT; CDR3aa: CASRGLAETGELFF
abundance: NA; v_gene: TRBV6-1; d_gene: NA; len: 12; j_gene: TRBJ2-7; CDR3nt: TGTGCCAGCAGTGACAGGGTCTACGAGCAGTACTTC; CDR3aa: CASSDRVYEQYF
abundance: NA; v_gene: TRBV29-1; d_gene: NA; len: 11; j_gene: TRBJ1-2; CDR3nt: TGCAGCGTCGCAGGAAACTATGGCTACACCTTC; CDR3aa: CSVAGNYGYTF
abundance: NA; v_gene: TRBV5-4; d_gene: TRBD2; len: 13; j_gene: TRBJ2-7; CDR3nt: TGTGCCAGCAGCCCTGGACTAGCGATCGAGCAGTACTTC; CDR3aa: CASSPGLAIEQYF
abundance: NA; v_gene: TRBV6-5; d_gene: TRBD2; len: 15; j_gene: TRBJ2-7; CDR3nt: TGTGCCAGCAGAGCGAGCGGGGGAAACTCCTACGAGCAGTACTTC; CDR3aa: CASRASGGNSYEQYF
abundance: NA; v_gene: TRBV9; d_gene: TRBD2; len: 19; j_gene: TRBJ2-1; CDR3nt: TGTGCCAGCAGCGTAGTGCCCGGGACTAGCGGGCCTGGGGTGGTTGAGCAGTTCTTC; CDR3aa: CASSVVPGTSGPGVVEQFF
abundance: once; v_gene: TRBV28; d_gene: TRBD2; len: 14; j_gene: TRBJ2-5; CDR3nt: TGTGCCGTTAGCGGGAGGCCCCGGGTCGAGACCCAGTACTTC; CDR3aa: CAVSGRPRVETQYF
abundance: NA; v_gene: TRBV6-4; d_gene: TRBD2; len: 14; j_gene: TRBJ2-1; CDR3nt: TGTGCCAGCAGTCCCCAGAGCGGGAGGGTTGAGCAGTTCTTC; CDR3aa: CASSPQSGRVEQFF
abundance: NA; v_gene: TRBV5-1; d_gene: TRBD2; len: 15; j_gene: TRBJ2-7; CDR3nt: TGCGCCAGCAGCTTGGATCAGGGAGGGTACTACGAGCAGTACTTC; CDR3aa: CASSLDQGGYYEQYF
abundance: NA; v_gene: TRBV19; d_gene: NA; len: 16; j_gene: TRBJ1-5; CDR3nt: TGTGCCAGTAGGGATGTTGGTCAGTCTAGCAATCAGCCCCAGCATTTT; CDR3aa: CASRDVGQSSNQPQHF
abundance: NA; v_gene: TRBV6-1; d_gene: NA; len: 15; j_gene: TRBJ1-2; CDR3nt: TGTGCCAGCAGGTTTGACAGACTAGGGGACTATGGCTACACCTTC; CDR3aa: CASRFDRLGDYGYTF
abundance: NA; v_gene: TRBV9; d_gene: NA; len: 14; j_gene: TRBJ2-5; CDR3nt: TGTGCCAGCAGCGTAGCTAACAGCCAAGAGACCCAGTACTTC; CDR3aa: CASSVANSQETQYF
abundance: NA; v_gene: TRBV21-1; d_gene: NA; len: 15; j_gene: TRBJ1-1; CDR3nt: TGTGCCAGCAGCGCCGGACACAGCATGAACACTGAAGCTTTCTTT; CDR3aa: CASSAGHSMNTEAFF
abundance: few; v_gene: TRBV5-4; d_gene: NA; len: 14; j_gene: TRBJ2-2; CDR3nt: TGTGCCAGCAGCTTTGGAGGGCCGACCGGGGAGCTGTTTTTT; CDR3aa: CASSFGGPTGELFF
abundance: NA; v_gene: TRBV5-6; d_gene: NA; len: 13; j_gene: TRBJ2-7; CDR3nt: TGTGCCAGCAGTATCGTGGGTGATTCCGAGCAGTACTTC; CDR3aa: CASSIVGDSEQYF
abundance: NA; v_gene: TRBV2; d_gene: TRBD1; len: 15; j_gene: TRBJ1-5; CDR3nt: TGTGCCAGCAGTTCGACAGGGGGTATCAATCAGCCCCAGCATTTT; CDR3aa: CASSSTGGINQPQHF
abundance: NA; v_gene: TRBV30; d_gene: TRBD2; len: 14; j_gene: TRBJ2-7; CDR3nt: TGTGCCTGGCGCCCTAGCGGGGCCTTCTACGAGCAGTACTTC; CDR3aa: CAWRPSGAFYEQYF
abundance: few; v_gene: TRBV5-4; d_gene: NA; len: 15; j_gene: TRBJ2-5; CDR3nt: TGTGCCAGCAGCTTAAACCTAGGGAACCAAGAGACCCAGTACTTC; CDR3aa: CASSLNLGNQETQYF
abundance: NA; v_gene: TRBV19; d_gene: NA; len: 14; j_gene: TRBJ2-4; CDR3nt: TGTGCCAGTAGTCCCGGATTAGCCAAAAACATTCAGTACTTC; CDR3aa: CASSPGLAKNIQYF
abundance: once; v_gene: TRBV6-5; d_gene: NA; len: 14; j_gene: TRBJ1-5; CDR3nt: TGTGCCAGCAGTTATTCCCAGGGTAGTCAGCCCCAGCATTTT; CDR3aa: CASSYSQGSQPQHF
abundance: NA; v_gene: TRBV10-2; d_gene: NA; len: 15; j_gene: TRBJ2-2; CDR3nt: TGCGCCAGCAGACCGGCGGGACAGAACACCGGGGAGCTGTTTTTT; CDR3aa: CASRPAGQNTGELFF
abundance: few; v_gene: TRBV29-1; d_gene: NA; len: 13; j_gene: TRBJ2-5; CDR3nt: TGCAGCGCGTTCGCGGATAATCAAGAGACCCAGTACTTC; CDR3aa: CSAFADNQETQYF
abundance: NA; v_gene: TRBV5-4; d_gene: NA; len: 14; j_gene: TRBJ1-2; CDR3nt: TGTGCCAGCCACCACGGGGGGCGAAGGAATGGCTACACCTTC; CDR3aa: CASHHGGRRNGYTF
abundance: NA; v_gene: TRBV28; d_gene: NA; len: 11; j_gene: TRBJ1-1; CDR3nt: TGTGCCAGCATTACGAACACTGAAGCTTTCTTT; CDR3aa: CASITNTEAFF
abundance: once; v_gene: TRBV18; d_gene: TRBD1; len: 13; j_gene: TRBJ2-7; CDR3nt: TGTGCCAGCTCATCTACAGGGGGCTACGAGCAGTACTTC; CDR3aa: CASSSTGGYEQYF
abundance: many; v_gene: TRBV7-9; d_gene: NA; len: 16; j_gene: TRBJ2-2; CDR3nt: TGTGCCAGCAGCTTTTTGGCAGGGGATATTACCGGGGAGCTGTTTTTT; CDR3aa: CASSFLAGDITGELFF
abundance: NA; v_gene: TRBV28; d_gene: NA; len: 14; j_gene: TRBJ1-4; CDR3nt: TGTGCCAGCAGTTTTTTGCTGTTTGGCGAAAAACTGTTTTTT; CDR3aa: CASSFLLFGEKLFF
abundance: many; v_gene: TRBV2; d_gene: NA; len: 15; j_gene: TRBJ1-5; CDR3nt: TGTGCCAGCAGTGAAGAGAGGGGACATAATCAGCCCCAGCATTTT; CDR3aa: CASSEERGHNQPQHF
abundance: few; v_gene: TRBV5-1; d_gene: TRBD2; len: 15; j_gene: TRBJ2-1; CDR3nt: TGCGCCAGCAGCCTAGGGACTAGCGGATACAATGAGCAGTTCTTC; CDR3aa: CASSLGTSGYNEQFF
abundance: NA; v_gene: TRBV7-8; d_gene: NA; len: 14; j_gene: TRBJ2-5; CDR3nt: TGTGCCAGCAGCTTAGAGATCCCTCAAGAGACCCAGTACTTC; CDR3aa: CASSLEIPQETQYF
abundance: NA; v_gene: TRBV25-1; d_gene: TRBD1; len: 13; j_gene: TRBJ2-1; CDR3nt: TGTGCCAGCAGTCCGCGACAGGGTAATGAGCAGTTCTTC; CDR3aa: CASSPRQGNEQFF
abundance: few; v_gene: TRBV7-9; d_gene: NA; len: 15; j_gene: TRBJ1-1; CDR3nt: TGTGCCAGCAGCCCGCCCGGGGGCGGGAACACTGAAGCTTTCTTT; CDR3aa: CASSPPGGGNTEAFF
abundance: NA; v_gene: TRBV7-2; d_gene: TRBD2; len: 15; j_gene: TRBJ2-7; CDR3nt: TGTGCCAGCAGCTTTTATAGCGGGAGGGCCTACGAGCAGTACTTC; CDR3aa: CASSFYSGRAYEQYF
abundance: NA; v_gene: TRBV11-3; d_gene: NA; len: 15; j_gene: TRBJ2-1; CDR3nt: TGTGCCAGCAGCTTAGGGGCGGCCTCCTACAATGAGCAGTTCTTC; CDR3aa: CASSLGAASYNEQFF
abundance: NA; v_gene: TRBV28; d_gene: NA; len: 17; j_gene: TRBJ1-2; CDR3nt: TGTGCCATCTTGCCCCGGGGCACATCTATTTCTCGCTATGGCTACACCTTC; CDR3aa: CAILPRGTSISRYGYTF
abundance: NA; v_gene: TRBV10-3; d_gene: NA; len: 12; j_gene: TRBJ1-5; CDR3nt: TGTGCCATCAGTGAGCATAATCAGCCCCAGCATTTT; CDR3aa: CAISEHNQPQHF
abundance: NA; v_gene: TRBV2; d_gene: TRBD1; len: 15; j_gene: TRBJ2-3; CDR3nt: TGTGCCAGCAGACCACAGGGGCCTAGCACAGATACGCAGTATTTT; CDR3aa: CASRPQGPSTDTQYF
abundance: NA; v_gene: TRBV18; d_gene: TRBD1; len: 14; j_gene: TRBJ2-1; CDR3nt: TGTGCCAGCTCAGCGGACAGGGGGCACAATGAGCAGTTCTTC; CDR3aa: CASSADRGHNEQFF
abundance: many; v_gene: TRBV7-9; d_gene: TRBD1; len: 17; j_gene: TRBJ1-1; CDR3nt: TGTGCCAGCAGCTCAAACAGGGGGAAAATCCCGAACACTGAAGCTTTCTTT; CDR3aa: CASSSNRGKIPNTEAFF
abundance: NA; v_gene: TRBV5-1; d_gene: TRBD2; len: 17; j_gene: TRBJ2-1; CDR3nt: TGCGCCAGCAGCTTGGTGGTAGCGGGAGACCCCTACAATGAGCAGTTCTTC; CDR3aa: CASSLVVAGDPYNEQFF
abundance: NA; v_gene: TRBV30; d_gene: TRBD2; len: 13; j_gene: TRBJ2-2; CDR3nt: TGTGCCTGGAGTCAGCGGGGTACCGGGGAGCTGTTTTTT; CDR3aa: CAWSQRGTGELFF
abundance: NA; v_gene: TRBV28; d_gene: NA; len: 14; j_gene: TRBJ2-7; CDR3nt: TGTGCCAGCAGGCCAGGTGGGAGCTCCTACGAGCAGTACTTC; CDR3aa: CASRPGGSSYEQYF
abundance: NA; v_gene: TRBV18; d_gene: NA; len: 15; j_gene: TRBJ1-6; CDR3nt: TGTGCCAGCTCACCAGCAGGGCTGGGTAATTCACCCCTCCACTTT; CDR3aa: CASSPAGLGNSPLHF
abundance: NA; v_gene: TRBV14; d_gene: NA; len: 16; j_gene: TRBJ1-4; CDR3nt: TGTGCCAGCAGCCCTTGGGACCTGGCAACTAATGAAAAACTGTTTTTT; CDR3aa: CASSPWDLATNEKLFF
abundance: NA; v_gene: TRBV7-2; d_gene: NA; len: 14; j_gene: TRBJ2-7; CDR3nt: TGTGCCAGCAGACTGGGCGGTGCCCAGGACGAGCAGTACTTC; CDR3aa: CASRLGGAQDEQYF